The 32 T cell receptor beta chains below come from one sample, sequenced in a study of T cell repertoires in cytomegalovirus infection. TCRdb reprocessed the reads via MiXCR and lists one record per CDR3 protein. The sample lists more than 300,000 distinct CDR3 sequences, about 32% occurring once. Their antigens are not known. Sequenced here: cultured PBMCs, sampled from culture after CMV antigen stimulation. The receptors stem from a human donor in good health (CMV status not recorded). Some clones in this sample may be carry-over from other donors' samples.

This clonotype was counted only a few times. The chain carries TRBV25-1 and TRBJ2-1, with a weak D call TRBD2 (6 bases). Germline values: CDR1 MGHDK, CDR2 SYGVNS. The CDR3 is 14 residues long. Trimming stripped 4 bases from V and 4 bases from J, with 11 bases between. The CDR3 protein is CASSARGEYNEQFF. DNA for the CDR3: TGTGCCAGCAGTGCTCGCGGGGAGTACAATGAGCAGTTCTTC.

This clonotype was seen ten or more times. At one end, the junction sequence differs from germline, possibly due to a read error. In DNA form, the CDR3 reads TGTGCCAGCAGATTAGCGGGAACTGGGGCCAACGTCCTGACTTTC. This gives the protein CASRLAGTGANVLTF. The chain joins TRBV7-2 to TRBJ2-6, with 8 nucleotides matching TRBD2. The CDR3 runs 15 residues. The germline gives CDR1 SGHTA, CDR2 FQGNSA. Drawing the rest from reference TRBV7-2 and TRBJ2-6, the complete variable domain is GAGVSQSPSNKVTEKGKDVELRCDPISGHTALYWYRQSLGQGLEFLIYFQGNSAPDKSGLPSDRFSAERTGGSVSTLTIQRTQQEDSAVYLCASRLAGTGANVLTFGAGSRLTVL.

The V gene is TRBV19, the J gene TRBJ1-2; tentatively, D is TRBD1 (6 bases). The CDR3 is 15 amino acids. V lost 3 bases and J 4 bases, leaving 15 bases between the germline ends. Germline V gives CDR1 LNHDA, CDR2 SQIVND (reference sequence). CDR3 sequence: CASSISQGHRYGYTF. CDR3 DNA: TGTGCCAGTAGTATTAGTCAGGGGCACCGCTATGGCTACACCTTC.

This clonotype occurred a few times. The chain couples TRBV20-1 to TRBJ1-1; D gene ambiguous. V lost 0 bases to trimming and J lost 1 base, with 12 bases between them. This CDR3 region has 15 residues. CDR1 and CDR2 from the germline V gene are DFQATT and SNEGSKA (reference sequence). CDR3 sequence (DNA): TGCAGTGCTAGAGATTTTTCTCTAAAGAACACTGAAGCTTTCTTT. It is translated as CSARDFSLKNTEAFF.

The rearrangement uses TRBV10-3 and TRBJ2-7; 9 bases match TRBD2. The germline V gene has CDR1 ENHRY and CDR2 SYGVKD. The ends lost 4 bases at V and 7 bases at J; junction bases unmatched: 8. This CDR3 is 14 amino acids long. The DNA for the CDR3 is TGTGCCATCAGTGGGGGCGACGCGGGAGGGGAGCAGTACTTC. Its protein product is CAISGGDAGGEQYF.

This clonotype has more than one count but fewer than ten. This chain uses TRBV20-1 with TRBJ2-3; TRBD2 might be the D (6 bases). The V end was cut by 4 bases, the J end by 2 bases, with 13 bases between. In germline, CDR1 is DFQATT, CDR2 SNEGSKA (reference sequence). The CDR3 is 14 residues long. The CDR3 DNA reads TGCAGTGCTATGTCTAGCGCTTACACAGATACGCAGTATTTT. Encoded protein: CSAMSSAYTDTQYF.

This clonotype was observed a handful of times. The chain carries TRBV7-2 and TRBJ2-5, with no clear D. Germline assignment: CDR1 SGHTA and CDR2 FQGNSA. V was pared by 2 bases and J by 4 bases, with 5 bases between. This CDR3 comprises 12 residues. The CDR3 loop is CASSLSTETQYF. The CDR3 nucleotides read TGTGCCAGCAGCTTATCCACAGAGACCCAGTACTTC. The whole variable domain, remainder taken from reference TRBV7-2 and TRBJ2-5, is GAGVSQSPSNKVTEKGKDVELRCDPISGHTALYWYRQSLGQGLEFLIYFQGNSAPDKSGLPSDRFSAERTGGSVSTLTIQRTQQEDSAVYLCASSLSTETQYFGPGTRLLVL.

V and J are TRBV6-5 and TRBJ2-1; no firm D call. V lost 1 base and J lost 0, with 7 bases in between. The CDR3 contains 15 residues. The germline gives CDR1 MNHEY, CDR2 SVGAGI. The CDR3 sequence: CASSYLPVSYNEQFF. CDR3 DNA: TGTGCCAGCAGTTACTTGCCGGTCTCCTACAATGAGCAGTTCTTC.

There are a few counts of this clonotype. V and J are TRBV28 and TRBJ2-2, with D possibly being TRBD2 (6 bases). The CDR3 spans 15 residues. The germline V and J ends were trimmed by 5 bases and 5 bases, with 15 bases remaining between them. Per germline, CDR1 MDHEN and CDR2 SYDVKM. The CDR3 region is CASSPLSGPTGELFF. CDR3 DNA sequence: TGTGCCAGCAGTCCTCTTAGCGGTCCGACCGGGGAGCTGTTTTTT. Looking up the rest from reference TRBV28 and TRBJ2-2 gives the full variable domain: DVKVTQSSRYLVKRTGEKVFLECVQDMDHENMFWYRQDPGLGLRLIYFSYDVKMKEKGDIPEGYSVSREKKERFSLILESASTNQTSMYLCASSPLSGPTGELFFGEGSRLTVL.

V usage is TRBV4-3 and J usage is TRBJ1-6; no reliable D call. The CDR3 runs to 13 residues. Germline-derived CDR1 and CDR2 are LGHNA and YSLEER. The V and J ends lost 0 bases and 13 bases respectively, with 10 bases between them. Written as DNA, the CDR3 is TGCGCCAGCAGCCAAGATCAGAGTCTCCCCCTCCACTTT. Translating gives CASSQDQSLPLHF.

The chain has TRBV4-3 and TRBJ2-3; 9 nucleotides line up with TRBD2. CDR1 is LGHNA and CDR2 is YSLEER in the germline V gene. The ends lost 4 bases at V and 3 bases at J; junction bases unmatched: 11. The CDR3 covers 17 residues. In DNA form, the CDR3 reads TGCGCCAGCAGCCTAGGGACTAGCCTTATGATGACAGATACGCAGTATTTT. Its translation is CASSLGTSLMMTDTQYF.

This clonotype has only a few counts. The chain recombines TRBV11-2 with TRBJ2-3; the D gene is possibly TRBD1 (6 bases). CDR1 is SGHAT and CDR2 is FQNNGV in the germline V gene. Trimming pared 1 base from V and 5 bases from J, leaving 10 bases between. The CDR3 is 14 residues long. CDR3 region: CASSLGTDVDTQYF. The CDR3 bases are TGTGCCAGCAGCTTAGGGACAGATGTAGATACGCAGTATTTT.

This clonotype was found many times. The V and J genes are TRBV7-6 and TRBJ2-1; D is uncertain. From germline, CDR1 is SGHVS and CDR2 FNYEAQ. Between the trimmed V and J ends, which lost 4 bases and 9 bases, there was a span of 10 bases. The CDR3 is 12 amino acids. The CDR3 reads CASSSLEAEQFF. CDR3 sequence (DNA): TGTGCCAGCAGCTCGCTAGAGGCTGAGCAGTTCTTC.

This clonotype was seen more than once but under ten times. The V call is TRBV4-1, the J call TRBJ2-1, with D tentatively TRBD1 (5 bases). Germline CDR1 is MGHRA and CDR2 is YSYEKL. V was pared by 0 bases and J by 2 bases, with 11 bases between. CDR3 length: 16 amino acids. CDR3 sequence: CASSQEGRTTYNEQFF. The CDR3, as DNA: TGCGCCAGCAGCCAAGAGGGCAGGACAACCTACAATGAGCAGTTCTTC.

The chain employs TRBV20-1 and TRBJ2-2; D gene ambiguous. The CDR3 runs 16 residues. Deletions cut 3 bases from V and 4 bases from J, with 18 bases between. Looked up from germline, CDR1 is DFQATT and CDR2 is SNEGSKA (reference sequence). The CDR3 loop is CSASSGFGSPTGELFF. CDR3 sequence (DNA): TGCAGTGCTAGTTCTGGCTTTGGGTCCCCCACCGGGGAGCTGTTTTTT.

This clonotype was found a few times. The chain uses TRBV11-2 and TRBJ2-5; 8 nucleotides match TRBD1. Unmatched junction bases numbered 5, after V lost 5 bases and J lost 3 bases. CDR1 is SGHAT and CDR2 is FQNNGV in the germline V gene. CDR3 length: 14 amino acids. DNA for the CDR3: TGTGCCAGCAGCGAGCTGACAGGGGAAGAGACCCAGTACTTC. It is translated as CASSELTGEETQYF.

This clonotype was detected only a few times. The chain uses TRBV20-1 and TRBJ2-1, with D perhaps matching TRBD2 (6 bases). The CDR3 sequence is 16 residues long. Trimming shortened V by 1 base and J by 12 bases, and 25 bases separated the two germline ends. Germline V gene data show CDR1 as DFQATT and CDR2 as SNEGSKA (reference sequence). The CDR3 nucleotides are TGCAGTGCTAGAGGAGGCGTCGGGACTGACGTGTTTCGGCAGTTCTTC. This encodes CSARGGVGTDVFRQFF.

This clonotype occurred once. The chain uses TRBV7-9 and TRBJ2-1, with TRBD2 identical over 7 bases. After removal of 2 bases from V and 0 bases from J, the junction contained 16 bases not matched to a gene. Germline assignment: CDR1 SEHNR and CDR2 FQNEAQ (reference sequence). The CDR3 has 20 amino acids. The CDR3 protein is CASSLPREQAGESSYNEQFF. DNA of the CDR3: TGTGCCAGCAGCTTACCCCGTGAGCAGGCGGGAGAAAGCTCCTACAATGAGCAGTTCTTC.

This rearrangement joins TRBV6-1 to TRBJ1-2; D unclear. The CDR3 extends over 15 amino acids. In germline, CDR1 is MNHNS, CDR2 SASEGT. V was pared by 0 bases and J by 8 bases, with 16 bases between. CDR3: CASSEAELNLRGYTF. The CDR3 DNA sequence: TGTGCCAGCAGTGAAGCGGAACTGAACCTTAGGGGCTACACCTTC.

This clonotype was counted many times. This chain joins TRBV7-2 and TRBJ2-5; D call uncertain. Trimming removed 1 base from V and 3 bases from J, with 6 bases in between. CDR1 is SGHTA and CDR2 is FQGNSA in the germline V gene. This CDR3 is built from 13 residues. The CDR3 spells CASSLGPEETQYF. The CDR3 nucleotides read TGTGCCAGCAGCTTAGGCCCAGAAGAGACCCAGTACTTC.

This clonotype was picked up a small number of times. The chain joins TRBV2 to TRBJ2-7; D uncertain. Between the trimmed V and J ends, which lost 6 bases and 3 bases, there was a span of 9 bases. The CDR3 spans 12 residues. Looked up from germline, CDR1 is SNHLY and CDR2 is FYNNEI. For the CDR3, the DNA is TGTGCCAGCAGAACCGGGTTCTACGAGCAGTACTTC. Amino acid sequence: CASRTGFYEQYF.

This clonotype occurred a few times. The CDR3 here is CASSSRQVTGELFF. DNA for the CDR3: TGTGCCAGCAGCTCGCGACAGGTTACCGGGGAGCTGTTTTTT. The genes are TRBV7-2 and TRBJ2-2, with D perhaps matching TRBD1 (6 bases). The V gene lost 4 bases and the J gene lost 5 bases, with 11 bases spanning the gap. Germline V lookup: CDR1 SGHTA, CDR2 FQGNSA. This CDR3 contains 14 residues.

J is TRBJ2-7 and V is TRBV7-2; 8 positions agree with TRBD1. The CDR3 runs 14 residues. The ends lost 4 bases at V and 3 bases at J; junction bases unmatched: 5. Looked up from germline, CDR1 is SGHTA and CDR2 is FQGNSA. The CDR3 protein is CASSYRGFIYEQYF. In DNA form, the CDR3 reads TGTGCCAGCAGCTACAGGGGGTTCATCTACGAGCAGTACTTC.

The chain carries TRBV7-2 and TRBJ2-2, with D unclear. CDR3 size: 12 residues. Germline lookup yields CDR1 SGHTA and CDR2 FQGNSA. The germline V and J ends were trimmed by 3 bases and 4 bases, with 3 bases remaining between them. CDR3 sequence: CASSFITGELFF. The DNA for the CDR3 is TGTGCCAGCAGCTTCATCACCGGGGAGCTGTTTTTT.

This sequence joins TRBV7-2 and TRBJ2-3; D gene uncertain. The V gene's germline CDR1 is SGHTA and CDR2 FQGNSA. Trimming left V 5 bases short and J 12 bases short, with 21 bases between. The CDR3 contains 14 residues. CDR3 bases: TGTGCCAGCAGCCCATCTACGACGGGTCAAATTCAGTATTTT. Its translation: CASSPSTTGQIQYF.

Ten or more counts support this clonotype. The V call is TRBV7-2, the J call TRBJ2-5; 7 bases fit TRBD1. Germline CDR1 SGHTA, CDR2 FQGNSA. V dropped 5 bases and J dropped 2; count of bases not matched to a gene: 11. The CDR3 loop spans 16 amino acids. The CDR3 is CASSPNRQGAQETQYF. In DNA form, the CDR3 reads TGTGCCAGCAGCCCTAACCGACAGGGTGCTCAAGAGACCCAGTACTTC. Using reference TRBV7-2 and TRBJ2-5 for the parts outside the CDR3, the full variable domain is GAGVSQSPSNKVTEKGKDVELRCDPISGHTALYWYRQSLGQGLEFLIYFQGNSAPDKSGLPSDRFSAERTGGSVSTLTIQRTQQEDSAVYLCASSPNRQGAQETQYFGPGTRLLVL.

The chain couples TRBV7-8 to TRBJ2-1; 9 bases agree with TRBD2. V gave up 1 base and J gave up 9 bases; unmatched junction bases: 13. This CDR3 spans 17 amino acids. CDR1 SGHVS and CDR2 FQNEAQ come from the germline V gene. For the CDR3, the DNA is TGTGCCAGCAGCTTAGGGGTAGCGGGAGCATCGCGAGGTGAGCAGTTCTTC. It specifies CASSLGVAGASRGEQFF. Full variable domain (missing parts from reference TRBV7-8 and TRBJ2-1): GAGVSQSPRYKVAKRGQDVALRCDPISGHVSLFWYQQALGQGPEFLTYFQNEAQLDKSGLPSDRFFAERPEGSVSTLKIQRTQQEDSAVYLCASSLGVAGASRGEQFFGPGTRLTVL.

This clonotype has only a few counts. The rearrangement links TRBV24-1 to TRBJ2-2; 9 nucleotides line up with TRBD1. This CDR3 contains 17 residues. Losses at the gene ends were 2 bases for V and 5 bases for J; bases not matched to a gene: 8. CDR1 and CDR2 from the germline V gene are KGHDR and SFDVKD. The CDR3 sequence is CATSDSDRGSWTGELFF. The CDR3 region has the DNA TGTGCCACCAGTGATTCGGACAGGGGATCGTGGACCGGGGAGCTGTTTTTT.

This rearrangement joins TRBV7-6 to TRBJ1-6; D ambiguous. The V end lost 4 bases, the J end lost 7 bases, and 17 bases lay between the germline ends. CDR3 size: 16 residues. CDR1 is SGHVS and CDR2 is FNYEAQ in the germline V gene. In DNA form, the CDR3 reads TGTGCCAGCAGCTCGACGGGCGCGGGGATCAATTCACCCCTCCACTTT. This translates into CASSSTGAGINSPLHF. Drawing the rest from reference TRBV7-6 and TRBJ1-6, the complete variable domain is GAGVSQSPRYKVTKRGQDVALRCDPISGHVSLYWYRQALGQGPEFLTYFNYEAQQDKSGLPNDRFSAERPEGSISTLTIQRTEQRDSAMYRCASSSTGAGINSPLHFGNGTRLTVT.

In this sample, this clonotype turned up a few times. The V call is TRBV28, the J call TRBJ1-1; D gene uncertain. This CDR3 comprises 13 residues. Germline V CDR1 and CDR2: MDHEN, SYDVKM. The ends were cut back, 7 bases at V and 4 bases at J, with 13 bases in the middle. Here the CDR3 DNA reads TGTGCCAGCACCAAACTCTGGATCACTGAAGCTTTCTTT. Its translation: CASTKLWITEAFF.

The chain uses TRBV7-2 and TRBJ1-4; D is ambiguous. CDR1 is SGHTA and CDR2 is FQGNSA in the germline V gene. V lost 2 bases to trimming and J lost 5 bases, with 9 bases between them. CDR3 size: 14 residues. The CDR3 reads CASSLLGLNEKLFF. The CDR3 DNA sequence: TGTGCCAGCAGCTTACTTGGGTTGAATGAAAAACTGTTTTTT.

The chain joins TRBV20-1 to TRBJ2-3, with TRBD2 identical over 10 bases. This CDR3 has 17 amino acids. The V gene's germline CDR1 is DFQATT and CDR2 SNEGSKA (reference sequence). After removal of 6 bases from V and 3 bases from J, the junction contained 15 bases not matched to a gene. Here the CDR3 DNA reads TGCAGTGCACACCGGCCACTAGCGGGGATTGGGACAGATACGCAGTATTTT. Translation gives CSAHRPLAGIGTDTQYF.